The 13 T cell receptor beta chains below were found in one sample sequenced in a study of response to subunit inactivated influenza vaccine. TCRdb redid the calling of the RT-PCR reads with MiXCR, one entry per CDR3 protein. The sample holds approximately 300,000 distinct CDR3 sequences, roughly 22% seen once. Sample: PBMCs from blood, taken about 20 months after vaccination. The receptors were sampled from a man in his fifties or sixties who received an inactivated influenza vaccine.

Turning to this clonotype: A junction boundary mismatches the germline segment, possibly from a read error. J is TRBJ1-2 and V is TRBV4-1; 12 bases line up with TRBD1. The germline CDR1 and CDR2 sequences are MGHRA and YSYEKL. The CDR3 is 19 residues long. CDR3: CASSQVLTRPGTGGYCYTF. For the CDR3, the DNA is TGCGCCAGCAGCCAAGTACTAACGCGTCCCGGGACAGGGGGCTATTGCTACACCTTC.

The table lists this clonotype with many counts. The chain uses TRBV2 and TRBJ1-6, with TRBD1 identical over 8 bases. V lost 9 bases to trimming and J lost 9 bases; unmatched junction nucleotides: 7. This CDR3 has 13 amino acids. The V gene's germline CDR1 is SNHLY and CDR2 FYNNEI. The CDR3 loop is CASEDRGGSPLHF. In nucleotides, the CDR3 is TGTGCCAGTGAAGACAGGGGCGGTTCACCCCTCCACTTT.

This clonotype was detected ten times or more. The genes are TRBV12-3 or TRBV12-4 and TRBJ1-6; D unresolved. The V and J ends lost 6 bases and 9 bases respectively, with 18 bases between them. The length of the CDR3 is 15 residues. The DNA for the CDR3 is TGTGCCAGCAGGCCATCGGGCCCCTTGAGTTCACCCCTCCACTTT. Translated, it gives CASRPSGPLSSPLHF.

The V and J genes are TRBV4-3 and TRBJ2-7, with D uncertain. The CDR3 totals 14 residues. V was pared by 1 base and J by 4 bases, with 11 bases between. Germline V gene sequence: CDR1 LGHNA, CDR2 YSLEER. In nucleotides, the CDR3 is TGCGCCAGCAGCCAAGGGCCCAATTTGTACGAGCAGTACTTC. Its protein product is CASSQGPNLYEQYF.

The V gene is TRBV20-1, the J gene TRBJ2-7; 7 nucleotides align to TRBD2. V gave up 5 bases and J gave up 3 bases; unmatched junction bases: 10. CDR1 and CDR2 (germline): DFQATT, SNEGSKA (reference sequence). This CDR3 contains 14 residues. The CDR3 loop is CSAQSGRGSYEQYF. DNA of the CDR3: TGCAGTGCTCAGAGCGGGCGGGGGAGCTACGAGCAGTACTTC.

Only a few counts were recorded for this clonotype. The genes are TRBV7-9 and TRBJ2-3; the D is unclear. Per the germline V gene, CDR1 is SEHNR and CDR2 is FQNEAQ (reference sequence). CDR3 length: 12 residues. The V end lost 5 bases, the J end lost 5 bases, and 8 bases lay between the germline ends. CDR3 nucleotide sequence: TGTGCCAGCAGCCCATCAATAGATACGCAGTATTTT. It encodes CASSPSIDTQYF.

This chain links TRBV20-1 with TRBJ1-1; maybe TRBD1 (6 bases). The V gene lost 3 bases and the J gene lost 3 bases, with 11 bases spanning the gap. The CDR3 totals 13 residues. Germline loops: CDR1 DFQATT, CDR2 SNEGSKA (reference sequence). The CDR3 coding sequence is TGCAGTGCTAGGGAGGAGGGGGACACTGAAGCTTTCTTT. Amino acid sequence: CSAREEGDTEAFF.

The V and J genes are TRBV7-8 and TRBJ1-5; no clear D gene. The CDR3 extends over 15 amino acids. Germline V gene data show CDR1 as SGHVS and CDR2 as FQNEAQ. V lost 1 base to trimming and J lost 3 bases, with 10 bases between them. CDR3 DNA sequence: TGTGCCAGCAGCTTAGAGTGGCTTCCCAATCAGCCCCAGCATTTT. This sequence encodes CASSLEWLPNQPQHF.

This clonotype was picked up a small number of times. This sequence joins TRBV15 and TRBJ2-1, with TRBD2 matching 8 bases. The V gene's germline CDR1 is LNHNV and CDR2 YYDKDF (reference sequence). This CDR3 contains 16 residues. V dropped 0 bases and J dropped 5; count of bases not matched to a gene: 6. Here the CDR3 DNA reads TGTGCCACCAGCAGAGATTGGCTAGCGGGCAACAATGAGCAGTTCTTC. It encodes CATSRDWLAGNNEQFF.

J is TRBJ2-5 and V is TRBV20-1, with D possibly TRBD2 on 6 matching bases. This CDR3 contains 14 residues. The V gene's germline CDR1 is DFQATT and CDR2 SNEGSKA (reference sequence). V dropped 5 bases and J dropped 5 bases, with 18 bases sitting between them. CDR3 loop: CSAPYGRRGETQYF. In DNA, the CDR3 is TGCAGTGCTCCCTACGGGAGACGAGGGGAGACCCAGTACTTC.

This clonotype showed up just a few times. V and J are TRBV10-3 and TRBJ2-7, with 8 bases matching TRBD1. Germline CDR1 is ENHRY and CDR2 is SYGVKD. CDR3 length equals 14 residues. Trimming removed 6 bases from V and 2 bases from J; junction bases left unmatched: 6. In DNA, the CDR3 is TGTGCCATCAGACCACAGGGGGACCCCTACGAGCAGTACTTC. Translation gives CAIRPQGDPYEQYF.

The chain joins TRBV6-5 to TRBJ2-7; TRBD2 matches at 10 bases. Germline V gene lookup returns CDR1 MNHEY and CDR2 SVGAGI. The ends lost 4 bases at V and 3 bases at J; junction bases unmatched: 3. The CDR3 runs 14 residues. The CDR3 spells CASSLAGGDYEQYF. The CDR3 nucleotides read TGTGCCAGCAGTTTAGCGGGAGGTGACTACGAGCAGTACTTC.

As for this clonotype: The CDR3 does not close with the conserved phenylalanine or tryptophan, likely indicating a read error. The chain links TRBV3-1 to TRBJ1-6; no clear D gene. Germline-derived CDR1 and CDR2 are LGHDT and YNNKEL (reference sequence). The CDR3 sequence is 15 residues long. The CDR3 nucleotides read TGTGCCAGCAGCCCAATATCTTCCTCTAATTCACCCCTCCACTTG. Protein: CASSPISSSNSPLHL.